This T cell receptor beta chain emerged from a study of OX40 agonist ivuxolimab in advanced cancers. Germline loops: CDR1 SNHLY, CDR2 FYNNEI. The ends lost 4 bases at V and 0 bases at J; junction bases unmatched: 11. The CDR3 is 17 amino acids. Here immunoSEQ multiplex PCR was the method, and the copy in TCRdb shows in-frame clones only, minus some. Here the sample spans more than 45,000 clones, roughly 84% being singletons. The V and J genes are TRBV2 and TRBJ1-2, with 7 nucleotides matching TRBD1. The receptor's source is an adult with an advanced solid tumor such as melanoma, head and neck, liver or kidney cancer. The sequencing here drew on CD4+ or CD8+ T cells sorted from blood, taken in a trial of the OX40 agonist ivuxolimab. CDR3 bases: TGTGCCAGCAGTGCCTCCTTTTACAGGGGCGCTAACTATGGCTACACCTTC. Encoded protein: CASSASFYRGANYGYTF. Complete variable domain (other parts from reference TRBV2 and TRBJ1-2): EPEVTQTPSHQVTQMGQEVILRCVPISNHLYFYWYRQILGQKVEFLVSFYNNEISEKSEIFDDQFSVERPDGSNFTLKIRSTKLEDSAMYFCASSASFYRGANYGYTFGSGTRLTVV.